The 8 T cell receptor beta chains below come from one sample, sequenced in a study of neurological immune-mediated disorders. TCRdb used MiXCR to reprocess the 5' RACE reads, holding one entry per CDR3 protein. The sample lists some 120,000 distinct CDR3 sequences; around 3% were seen once. Sequenced: PBMCs. These receptors were taken from a woman in her twenties or thirties with multiple sclerosis.

This clonotype has a count of ten or more. The gene calls are TRBV6-1 and TRBJ2-7, with D possibly TRBD1 on 5 matching bases. The CDR3 runs to 13 residues. Germline-derived CDR1 and CDR2 are MNHNS and SASEGT. Trimming took 1 base from V and 6 from J, leaving 10 bases between them. CDR3 bases: TGTGCCAGCAGTGAAGTGTGGGGCCGCGAGCAGTACTTC. Amino acids: CASSEVWGREQYF.

Many counts were recorded for this clonotype. The V and J genes are TRBV20-1 and TRBJ1-1; unclear D gene. The CDR3 is 12 residues long. V was pared by 6 bases and J by 0 bases, with 8 bases between. Germline CDR1 reads DFQATT; CDR2 reads SNEGSKA (reference sequence). The DNA of the CDR3 is TGCAGTGCGTTGGGTCTGAACACTGAAGCTTTCTTT. Translating it yields CSALGLNTEAFF.

This clonotype was detected ten times or more. This rearrangement joins TRBV7-2 to TRBJ1-3; D unresolved. Germline V CDR1 and CDR2: SGHTA, FQGNSA. The CDR3 covers 13 residues. The ends were cut back, 5 bases at V and 5 bases at J, with 10 bases in the middle. The CDR3 coding sequence is TGTGCCAGCAGCATGTACACCAGAAACACCATATATTTT. This translates into CASSMYTRNTIYF.

This clonotype was seen repeatedly, ten times or more. This sequence joins TRBV4-2 and TRBJ2-5; D unresolved. Germline lookup yields CDR1 LGHNA and CDR2 YNFKEQ. The CDR3 has 14 residues. Trimming took 0 bases from V and 6 from J, leaving 11 bases between them. CDR3 DNA sequence: TGTGCCAGCAGCCAAGATAATCATGGAAAGACCCAGTACTTC. Residues: CASSQDNHGKTQYF.

This clonotype came up many times. This chain joins TRBV20-1 and TRBJ2-1; D may be TRBD2 (6 bases). Germline V gives CDR1 DFQATT, CDR2 SNEGSKA (reference sequence). This CDR3 has 14 residues. Trimming stripped 5 bases from V and 8 bases from J, with 19 bases between. The CDR3 bases are TGCAGTGCTGGGCCGGGACTGGCTTCGTATGAGCAGTTCTTC. It yields the protein CSAGPGLASYEQFF.

This clonotype was counted ten times or more. The chain has TRBV20-1 and TRBJ1-5; no clear D. The CDR3 is 15 amino acids. Germline CDR1 and CDR2: DFQATT and SNEGSKA (reference sequence). The germline V and J ends were trimmed by 3 bases and 1 base, with 13 bases remaining between them. CDR3 in amino acids: CSASLSHGSNQPQHF. The CDR3, as DNA: TGCAGTGCTAGTCTCTCCCATGGGAGCAATCAGCCCCAGCATTTT.

The sample holds many counts of this clonotype. The chain couples TRBV3-1 to TRBJ1-1, with D hard to call. Germline values: CDR1 LGHDT, CDR2 YNNKEL (reference sequence). Trimming stripped 4 bases from V and 1 base from J, with 10 bases between. The CDR3 extends over 14 amino acids. The CDR3 region has the DNA TGTGCCAGCAGCCGCAAATCAGAGAACACTGAAGCTTTCTTT. The encoded protein is CASSRKSENTEAFF.

This clonotype occurred many times. The V gene is TRBV7-2, the J gene TRBJ2-2, with 13 bases fitting TRBD2. Germline assignment: CDR1 SGHTA and CDR2 FQGNSA. This CDR3 has 16 amino acids. V was pared by 5 bases and J by 6 bases, with 6 bases of the junction left unmatched. The CDR3, as DNA: TGTGCCAGCAGCCCCTGGACTAGCGGGAGTGCCGGGGAGCTGTTTTTT. It is translated as CASSPWTSGSAGELFF.